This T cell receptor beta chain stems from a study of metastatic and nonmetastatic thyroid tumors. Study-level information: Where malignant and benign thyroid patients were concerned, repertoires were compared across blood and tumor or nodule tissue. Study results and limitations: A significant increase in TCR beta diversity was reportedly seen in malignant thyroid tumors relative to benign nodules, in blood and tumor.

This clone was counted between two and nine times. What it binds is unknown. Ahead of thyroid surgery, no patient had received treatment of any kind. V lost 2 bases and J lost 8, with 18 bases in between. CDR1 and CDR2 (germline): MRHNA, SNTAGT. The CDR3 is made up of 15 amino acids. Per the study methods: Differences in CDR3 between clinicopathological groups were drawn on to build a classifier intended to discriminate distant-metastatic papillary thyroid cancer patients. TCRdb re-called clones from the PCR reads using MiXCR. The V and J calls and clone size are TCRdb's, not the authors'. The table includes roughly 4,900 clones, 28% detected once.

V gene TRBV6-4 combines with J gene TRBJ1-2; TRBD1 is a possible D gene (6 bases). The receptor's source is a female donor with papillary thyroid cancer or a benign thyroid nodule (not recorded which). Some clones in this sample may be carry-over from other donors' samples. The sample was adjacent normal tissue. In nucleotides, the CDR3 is TGTGCCAGCAGTGACACCCCACAGGGCCTAGGAGGCTACACCTTC. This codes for CASSDTPQGLGGYTF.